A single sample is the source of the 9 T cell receptor beta chains below, sequenced in a study of human T cells and chemical hapten exposure (dated by TCRdb to the early 2020s). Library method: RACE. TCRdb lists the instrument as NextSeq 500. Clones were called with MiXCR by TCRdb after fastp trimmed the public reads at Q25, and only in-frame beta chains were retained. Every CDR3 protein is listed once, alongside the most common genes and DNA of its rows. For this sample the table gives about 140,000 distinct CDR3 sequences, of which 10% to 15% were detected only once. The top ten clonotypes cover 1.3% to 1.5% of the sample. This specimen's time point label, per the study, means: patch test 2, 6 weeks after DPC sensitization. The sample's treatment or condition label is to be understood as: therapeutic diphenylcyclopropenone sensitization with weekly scalp DPC. The starting material was whole blood, obtained in connection with sensitization to the hapten diphenylcyclopropenone (DPC). These receptors were obtained from a woman aged 45 to 65 with alopecia areata. Some clones in this sample may be carry-over from other donors' samples.

Only a few counts were recorded for this clonotype. The V gene is TRBV12-3 or TRBV12-4, the J gene TRBJ1-1; D call uncertain. The CDR3 has 12 residues. With 7 bases removed from V and 10 bases from J, the gap between germline ends came to 16 bases. CDR3 sequence: CASTLRSGGAFF. The DNA of the CDR3 is TGTGCCAGCACCCTTAGAAGCGGAGGAGCTTTCTTT.

This clonotype occurred once. The chain uses TRBV20-1 and TRBJ2-7; 12 nucleotides match TRBD2. J lost 8 bases, V lost 0 bases, and 5 bases had no gene match. The CDR3 covers 14 residues. Germline CDR1 reads DFQATT; CDR2 reads SNEGSKA (reference sequence). CDR3 DNA: TGCAGTGCTAGAGATCCCCTAGCGGGAGGGAAGCAGTACTTC. Translating gives CSARDPLAGGKQYF.

This clonotype has more than one count but fewer than ten. The V gene is TRBV20-1, the J gene TRBJ2-3; tentatively, D is TRBD1 or TRBD2 (5 bases each). Germline loops: CDR1 DFQATT, CDR2 SNEGSKA (reference sequence). The CDR3 has 12 residues. V lost 8 bases to trimming and J lost 2 bases, with 11 bases between them. The chain's CDR3 is CSRDGVTDTQYF. CDR3 in DNA: TGCAGTCGGGACGGGGTCACAGATACGCAGTATTTT.

This clonotype was detected once. V usage is TRBV29-1 and J usage is TRBJ2-2; D is possibly TRBD1 or TRBD2 (5 bases each). Trimming took off 4 bases at V and 9 bases at J, with 12 bases between the two ends. This CDR3 is built from 12 residues. Germline CDR1 is SQVTM and CDR2 is ANQGSEA. CDR3 in amino acids: CSVGIRGRELFF. CDR3 nucleotide sequence: TGCAGCGTTGGAATCCGGGGCCGGGAGCTGTTTTTT.

The chain uses TRBV7-2 and TRBJ2-5; D unclear. The CDR3 covers 15 residues. From germline, CDR1 is SGHTA and CDR2 FQGNSA. Deletions cut 1 base from V and 4 bases from J, with 13 bases between. CDR3 amino acids: CASSLEQKKTETQYF. The CDR3 DNA follows: TGTGCCAGCAGCTTAGAACAGAAGAAAACAGAGACCCAGTACTTC.

This clonotype came up a few times. This sequence joins TRBV7-9 and TRBJ2-1; TRBD2 matches at 11 bases. This CDR3 has 17 residues. V lost 1 base to trimming and J lost 5 bases; unmatched junction nucleotides: 7. In germline, CDR1 is SEHNR, CDR2 FQNEAQ (reference sequence). The CDR3 loop reads CASSLVTLAGDNNEQFF. The CDR3 DNA follows: TGTGCCAGCAGCTTAGTGACACTAGCGGGAGACAACAATGAGCAGTTCTTC.

J is TRBJ2-5 and V is TRBV2; TRBD2 aligns across 8 bases. Germline CDR1 SNHLY, CDR2 FYNNEI. Trimming at V came to 6 bases and at J to 4 bases, leaving 13 bases not matched to a gene. The CDR3 is 16 amino acids. CDR3 sequence: CASRGTTGRVGETQYF. CDR3 DNA sequence: TGTGCCAGCAGGGGGACGACCGGGAGGGTCGGAGAGACCCAGTACTTC.

V gene TRBV20-1 combines with J gene TRBJ2-7, with 9 bases matching TRBD1. The ends lost 6 bases at V and 0 bases at J; junction bases unmatched: 3. The CDR3 loop spans 13 amino acids. The germline V gene has CDR1 DFQATT and CDR2 SNEGSKA (reference sequence). The CDR3 bases are TGCAGTGCCGACAGGGGGGGCTCCTACGAGCAGTACTTC. Encoded protein: CSADRGGSYEQYF.

This clonotype was seen a few times. The CDR3 nucleotides are TGTGCTAGTGGTTTATCTACCGGGACAGGGTGGTACCTGGAGACCCAGTACTTC. This sequence encodes CASGLSTGTGWYLETQYF. The chain uses TRBV12-5 and TRBJ2-5, with 9 bases lining up with TRBD1. This CDR3 region has 18 residues. Germline CDR1 reads LGHNT; CDR2 reads FRNRAP. The V and J ends lost 3 bases and 5 bases, in that order; junction bases with no gene match: 16. Complete variable domain (other parts from reference TRBV12-5 and TRBJ2-5): DARVTQTPRHKVTEMGQEVTMRCQPILGHNTVFWYRQTMMQGLELLAYFRNRAPLDDSGMPKDRFSAEMPDATLATLKIQPSEPRDSAVYFCASGLSTGTGWYLETQYFGPGTRLLVL.